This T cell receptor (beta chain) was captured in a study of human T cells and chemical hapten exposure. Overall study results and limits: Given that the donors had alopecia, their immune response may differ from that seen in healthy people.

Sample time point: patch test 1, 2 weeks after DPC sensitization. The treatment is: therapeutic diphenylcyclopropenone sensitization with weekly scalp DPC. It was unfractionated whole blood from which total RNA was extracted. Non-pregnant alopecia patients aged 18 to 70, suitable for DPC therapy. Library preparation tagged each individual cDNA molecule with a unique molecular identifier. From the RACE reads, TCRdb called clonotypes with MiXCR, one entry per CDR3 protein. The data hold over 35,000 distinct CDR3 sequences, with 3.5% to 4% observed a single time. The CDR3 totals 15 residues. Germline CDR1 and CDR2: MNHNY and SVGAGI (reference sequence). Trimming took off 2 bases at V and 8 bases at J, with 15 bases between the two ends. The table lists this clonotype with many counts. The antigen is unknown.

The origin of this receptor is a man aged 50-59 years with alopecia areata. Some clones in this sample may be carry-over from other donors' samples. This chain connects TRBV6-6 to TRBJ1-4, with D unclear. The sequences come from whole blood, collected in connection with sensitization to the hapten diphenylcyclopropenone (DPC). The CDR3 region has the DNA TGTGCCAGCAGTTACCCAGAGGCAGGCATGGAAAAACTGTTTTTT. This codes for CASSYPEAGMEKLFF.